Below are 32 T cell receptor beta chains sequenced from a single sample in a study of CD8 T cells in ankylosing spondylitis. TCRdb reanalysed the 5' RACE reads using MiXCR and keeps one entry per CDR3 protein. The data show some 38,000 distinct CDR3 sequences, around 3% seen once. Sequencing input: blood, either unsorted or a sorted T cell fraction (not recorded which). These receptors were collected from a male donor with ankylosing spondylitis or in good health (not recorded which).

In this sample, this clonotype turned up many times. V usage is TRBV9 and J usage is TRBJ2-1, with TRBD2 identical over 8 bases. Germline-derived CDR1 and CDR2 are SGDLS and YYNGEE. The CDR3 consists of 16 residues. J lost 7 bases, V lost 3 bases, and 12 bases had no gene match. CDR3 residues: CASSAGARLAGNEQFF. CDR3 bases: TGTGCCAGCAGCGCTGGGGCCAGGCTAGCGGGTAATGAGCAGTTCTTC.

This clonotype was seen repeatedly, ten times or more. This chain joins TRBV9 and TRBJ2-1, with D tentatively TRBD1 (6 bases). The CDR3 contains 15 residues. Trimming stripped 3 bases from V and 4 bases from J, with 14 bases between. Germline loops: CDR1 SGDLS, CDR2 YYNGEE. CDR3 DNA: TGTGCCAGCAGCGCGTCCGGGACACGATACAATGAGCAGTTCTTC. This codes for CASSASGTRYNEQFF.

This clonotype showed up many times. The chain has TRBV9 and TRBJ2-1; the match to TRBD2 covers 8 bases. The CDR3 has 16 residues. V shed 2 bases, J shed 6 bases, and the junction held 10 bases outside the gene matches. Germline CDR1 SGDLS, CDR2 YYNGEE. This CDR3 reads CASSVGISGAPNEQFF. Written as DNA, the CDR3 is TGTGCCAGCAGCGTGGGAATTAGCGGGGCCCCCAATGAGCAGTTCTTC.

Many counts were recorded for this clonotype. The gene calls are TRBV9 and TRBJ1-1, with a weak D call TRBD1 (5 bases). Trimming stripped 1 base from V and 3 bases from J, with 10 bases between. From germline, CDR1 is SGDLS and CDR2 YYNGEE. CDR3 size: 14 residues. CDR3 in DNA: TGTGCCAGCAGCGTACTCGGGGCCGACACTGAAGCTTTCTTT. Protein sequence: CASSVLGADTEAFF. Supplemented by reference TRBV9 and TRBJ1-1, the full variable domain reads DSGVTQTPKHLITATGQRVTLRCSPRSGDLSVYWYQQSLDQGLQFLIQYYNGEERAKGNILERFSAQQFPDLHSELNLSSLELGDSALYFCASSVLGADTEAFFGQGTRLTVV.

This clonotype was recorded at least ten times. V usage is TRBV12-5 and J usage is TRBJ2-7; possibly TRBD1 for D (5 bases). V dropped 6 bases and J dropped 0 bases, with 9 bases sitting between them. Per germline, CDR1 LGHNT and CDR2 FRNRAP. The CDR3 loop spans 13 amino acids. The CDR3, as DNA: TGTGCTAGTGGGCAGGGAAACTCCTACGAGCAGTACGTC. Translated, it gives CASGQGNSYEQYV.

This clonotype has ten or more counts. This chain connects TRBV9 to TRBJ2-2, with TRBD1 matching over 8 bases. The CDR3 has 16 residues. V lost 3 bases, J lost 3 bases, and 7 bases stayed unmatched. Germline V gene lookup returns CDR1 SGDLS and CDR2 YYNGEE. DNA for the CDR3: TGTGCCAGCAGCGGCCCCGGGACAGGTTACACCGGGGAGCTGTTTTTT. Its protein product is CASSGPGTGYTGELFF.

At least ten counts were recorded for this clonotype. The CDR3 nucleotides are TGTGCCAGCAGCGTAGCTGTCGATTTGAACAATGAGCAGTTCTTC. Translation: CASSVAVDLNNEQFF. The chain couples TRBV9 to TRBJ2-1; the D is unclear. The CDR3 covers 15 residues. V was trimmed by 0 bases and J by 5 bases, leaving 12 bases between them. Per the germline V gene, CDR1 is SGDLS and CDR2 is YYNGEE.

This clonotype was found many times. The J gene is TRBJ2-5, the V gene TRBV9; D is ambiguous. Trimming stripped 0 bases from V and 2 bases from J, with 11 bases between. This CDR3 contains 15 residues. Germline V gene sequence: CDR1 SGDLS, CDR2 YYNGEE. The CDR3 loop reads CASSVDIGRQETQYF. The CDR3 DNA is TGTGCCAGCAGCGTAGATATCGGACGGCAAGAGACCCAGTACTTC.

This clonotype came up many times. The CDR3 spells CASSTQPGDTEAFF. The CDR3 DNA sequence: TGTGCCAGCAGCACACAACCTGGGGACACTGAAGCTTTCTTT. This chain uses TRBV9 with TRBJ1-1, with unresolved D. Germline CDR1 is SGDLS and CDR2 is YYNGEE. The CDR3 has 14 amino acids. Trimming took 4 bases from V and 3 from J, leaving 13 bases between them.

This clonotype has at least ten counts. The chain uses TRBV9 and TRBJ2-1; possibly TRBD1 for D (6 bases). Germline loops: CDR1 SGDLS, CDR2 YYNGEE. The CDR3 sequence is 14 residues long. V lost 7 bases to trimming and J lost 4 bases, with 15 bases between them. CDR3 residues: CASSQGDTYNEQFF. CDR3 coding DNA: TGTGCCAGCTCACAGGGTGACACTTACAATGAGCAGTTCTTC.

This clonotype was seen ten or more times. The V call is TRBV9, the J call TRBJ1-5; D remains ambiguous. Deletions cut 3 bases from V and 2 bases from J, with 15 bases between. The CDR3 runs to 16 residues. The germline gives CDR1 SGDLS, CDR2 YYNGEE. CDR3 nucleotides: TGTGCCAGCAGCGGAGGCGCGGGGTCGGGCAATCAGCCCCAGCATTTT. It translates to CASSGGAGSGNQPQHF.

At least ten counts were recorded for this clonotype. The chain is built from TRBV9 and TRBJ1-2; unclear D gene. Between the trimmed V and J ends, which lost 0 bases and 7 bases, there was a span of 10 bases. The length of the CDR3 is 13 residues. The germline gives CDR1 SGDLS, CDR2 YYNGEE. In DNA, the CDR3 is TGTGCCAGCAGCGTAGACGGGGTTCTTGGCTACACCTTC. This sequence encodes CASSVDGVLGYTF.

There are many counts of this clonotype. The chain employs TRBV9 and TRBJ2-2, with a weak D call TRBD1 (6 bases). The CDR3 consists of 15 residues. V was clipped by 2 bases and J by 2 bases, with 10 bases between them. Per germline, CDR1 SGDLS and CDR2 YYNGEE. CDR3 nucleotides: TGTGCCAGCAGCGTCCGGGACACTAACACCGGGGAGCTGTTTTTT. Amino acid sequence: CASSVRDTNTGELFF.

This clonotype was observed at least ten times. The chain is built from TRBV9 and TRBJ2-3; no definite D call. This CDR3 region has 13 residues. V shed 5 bases and J shed 0 bases, with 7 bases lying between them. Germline CDR1 is SGDLS and CDR2 is YYNGEE. The CDR3: CASRSGSTDTQYF. In nucleotides, the CDR3 is TGTGCCAGCAGGTCCGGGAGCACAGATACGCAGTATTTT.

This clonotype was counted ten times or more. The rearrangement joins TRBV9 to TRBJ1-1; no firm D call. The CDR3 spans 15 residues. Germline-derived CDR1 and CDR2 are SGDLS and YYNGEE. Trimming removed 6 bases at V and 0 bases at J, with 15 bases between. CDR3 region: CASTAGSYMNTEAFF. For the CDR3, the DNA is TGTGCCAGCACCGCTGGGTCCTACATGAACACTGAAGCTTTCTTT.

This clonotype has at least ten counts. The chain has TRBV9 and TRBJ1-6, with TRBD1 as a possible D gene (5 bases). Germline CDR1 SGDLS, CDR2 YYNGEE. The CDR3 contains 15 residues. Trimming took off 3 bases at V and 7 bases at J, with 14 bases between the two ends. The CDR3 region has the DNA TGTGCCAGCAGCGCAACCGGGACTGAGAATTCACCCCTCCACTTT. Amino acids: CASSATGTENSPLHF.

This clonotype was seen repeatedly, ten times or more. The chain combines TRBV9 with TRBJ2-3; D may be TRBD1 or TRBD2 (5 bases each). Germline V gene data show CDR1 as SGDLS and CDR2 as YYNGEE. CDR3 length: 15 amino acids. Trimming cost V 0 bases and J 0 bases, with 8 bases left between them. CDR3 sequence: CASSVDGASTDTQYF. The CDR3 nucleotides read TGTGCCAGCAGCGTAGACGGGGCAAGCACAGATACGCAGTATTTT. Complete variable domain (other parts from reference TRBV9 and TRBJ2-3): DSGVTQTPKHLITATGQRVTLRCSPRSGDLSVYWYQQSLDQGLQFLIQYYNGEERAKGNILERFSAQQFPDLHSELNLSSLELGDSALYFCASSVDGASTDTQYFGPGTRLTVL.

This clonotype was picked up many times. The chain recombines TRBV9 with TRBJ2-2; 12 nucleotides match TRBD2. Germline CDR1 reads SGDLS; CDR2 reads YYNGEE. The J segment lost 3 bases and the V segment lost 0 bases, leaving 9 bases of the junction unmatched. The CDR3 covers 19 residues. CDR3 nucleotide sequence: TGTGCCAGCAGCGTAGCTGGGGCTAGCGGGAGGGCCGACACCGGGGAGCTGTTTTTT. Translated, it gives CASSVAGASGRADTGELFF.

This clonotype was counted only a few times. The V call is TRBV9, the J call TRBJ2-2, with D maybe TRBD2 (6 bases). The V and J ends lost 0 bases and 4 bases respectively, with 13 bases between them. Per the germline V gene, CDR1 is SGDLS and CDR2 is YYNGEE. This CDR3 spans 16 amino acids. CDR3 sequence: CASSVVLTSRTGELFF. CDR3 bases: TGTGCCAGCAGCGTAGTCCTCACTAGCCGCACCGGGGAGCTGTTTTTT.

This clonotype occurred many times. The CDR3 bases are TGTGCCAGCAGCGTAGATAGCGGGAGGGCCCACACCGGGGAGCTGTTTTTT. Amino acid sequence: CASSVDSGRAHTGELFF. V gene TRBV9 combines with J gene TRBJ2-2; 11 positions agree with TRBD2. V shed 0 bases, J shed 3 bases, and the junction held 4 bases outside the gene matches. The CDR3 sequence is 17 residues long. CDR1 is SGDLS, CDR2 YYNGEE, per germline.

The sample holds many counts of this clonotype. V usage is TRBV9 and J usage is TRBJ2-3; 7 nucleotides match TRBD2. The germline V gene has CDR1 SGDLS and CDR2 YYNGEE. V lost 0 bases, J lost 4 bases, and 11 bases stayed unmatched. The CDR3 has 17 residues. The CDR3: CASSVVGASGPPDTQYF. DNA for the CDR3: TGTGCCAGCAGCGTAGTAGGAGCTAGCGGACCCCCAGATACGCAGTATTTT.

The table lists this clonotype with many counts. This rearrangement joins TRBV9 to TRBJ2-3, with TRBD1 matching 7 bases. The germline V gene encodes CDR1 SGDLS and CDR2 YYNGEE. CDR3 length equals 15 residues. The V segment lost 0 bases and the J segment 2 bases; nucleotides outside the gene matches: 3. CDR3 amino acids: CASSVGTGITDTQYF. The CDR3 DNA follows: TGTGCCAGCAGCGTAGGGACAGGAATCACAGATACGCAGTATTTT.

Comment on this clonotype: This is likely a read error, given that the CDR3 carries no conserved phenylalanine or tryptophan at its end. The chain combines TRBV9 with TRBJ1-1, with a weak D call TRBD1 (6 bases). Between the trimmed V and J ends, which lost 0 bases and 8 bases, there was a span of 14 bases. This CDR3 is 14 amino acids long. CDR1 and CDR2 from the germline V gene are SGDLS and YYNGEE. The CDR3 region is CASSVVSAGAEAFL. The CDR3 bases are TGTGCCAGCAGCGTAGTAAGTGCAGGGGCCGAAGCTTTCTTA.

This clonotype appeared many times. The chain links TRBV9 to TRBJ2-2; 8 bases line up with TRBD2. V shed 4 bases and J 5 bases; nucleotides not matched to a gene: 1. The CDR3 has 13 amino acids. Germline loops: CDR1 SGDLS, CDR2 YYNGEE. Written as DNA, the CDR3 is TGTGCCAGCAGCCGACTAGCGACCGGGGAGCTGTTTTTT. Its translation is CASSRLATGELFF.

This clonotype was counted many times. The chain uses TRBV9 and TRBJ2-2, with 10 bases identical to TRBD1. The CDR3 has 14 residues. V was clipped by 4 bases and J by 5 bases; unmatched bases: 2. Looked up from germline, CDR1 is SGDLS and CDR2 is YYNGEE. CDR3 sequence: CASSRQGATGELFF. As DNA, the CDR3 is TGTGCCAGCAGCCGACAGGGGGCTACCGGGGAGCTGTTTTTT.

This clonotype was counted ten times or more. The chain uses TRBV9 and TRBJ2-1; 9 bases agree with TRBD2. CDR1 is SGDLS, CDR2 YYNGEE, per germline. Germline trimming cut 2 bases from V and 8 bases from J; bases unmatched to any gene: 5. This CDR3 contains 14 residues. The CDR3 DNA reads as TGTGCCAGCAGCGTCGCGGGAGGGCCTTATGAGCAGTTCTTC. Its protein product is CASSVAGGPYEQFF.

This clonotype was seen ten or more times. The chain employs TRBV9 and TRBJ2-5, with D possibly being TRBD1 (6 bases). The germline V gene encodes CDR1 SGDLS and CDR2 YYNGEE. V lost 0 bases and J lost 2, with 14 bases in between. CDR3 length: 16 residues. The CDR3 reads CASSVETGLQQETQYF. The CDR3 DNA sequence: TGTGCCAGCAGCGTAGAAACAGGGCTTCAGCAAGAGACCCAGTACTTC.

In its sample, this clonotype ranks as medium-sized. The chain uses TRBV9 and TRBJ1-2, with D possibly matching TRBD1 (6 bases). The length of the CDR3 is 14 residues. Germline V gene sequence: CDR1 SGDLS, CDR2 YYNGEE. The ends were cut back, 3 bases at V and 8 bases at J, with 17 bases in the middle. CDR3 coding DNA: TGTGCCAGCAGCGCGGGTCTACAGGGAGGGGGCTACACCTTC. Amino acids: CASSAGLQGGGYTF.

This clonotype showed up many times. The rearrangement links TRBV9 to TRBJ2-2; D may be TRBD1 or TRBD2 (6 bases each). The V end was cut by 0 bases, the J end by 3 bases, with 12 bases between. The CDR3 loop spans 16 amino acids. The germline CDR1 and CDR2 sequences are SGDLS and YYNGEE. The CDR3: CASSVGGGPDTGELFF. CDR3 nucleotide sequence: TGTGCCAGCAGCGTAGGTGGGGGGCCCGACACCGGGGAGCTGTTTTTT. Using reference TRBV9 and TRBJ2-2 for the parts outside the CDR3, the full variable domain is DSGVTQTPKHLITATGQRVTLRCSPRSGDLSVYWYQQSLDQGLQFLIQYYNGEERAKGNILERFSAQQFPDLHSELNLSSLELGDSALYFCASSVGGGPDTGELFFGEGSRLTVL.

This clonotype came up many times. The chain combines TRBV9 with TRBJ2-3; 7 nucleotides align to TRBD2. V lost 0 bases to trimming and J lost 2 bases; unmatched junction nucleotides: 3. This CDR3 comprises 15 residues. Germline V gives CDR1 SGDLS, CDR2 YYNGEE. This CDR3 reads CASSVGAGPTDTQYF. In DNA form, the CDR3 reads TGTGCCAGCAGCGTAGGAGCGGGACCCACAGATACGCAGTATTTT.

The sample holds many counts of this clonotype. The rearrangement uses TRBV9 and TRBJ1-4; tentative D call: TRBD1 (6 bases). Looked up from germline, CDR1 is SGDLS and CDR2 is YYNGEE. Trimming pared 4 bases from V and 11 bases from J, leaving 21 bases between. The CDR3 has 15 residues. The CDR3 reads CASSPSSATGSKLFF. The CDR3 DNA reads TGTGCCAGCAGCCCCTCTTCCGCGACAGGTTCGAAACTGTTTTTT.

This clonotype was counted ten times or more. This chain joins TRBV9 and TRBJ2-5, with 9 positions matching TRBD2. Germline CDR1 SGDLS, CDR2 YYNGEE. V was pared by 4 bases and J by 4 bases, with 11 bases of the junction left unmatched. This CDR3 is built from 16 residues. CDR3 loop: CASSTLGSGGRETQYF. The CDR3 region has the DNA TGTGCCAGCAGCACCCTGGGAAGCGGGGGGCGAGAGACCCAGTACTTC.